This entry lists 20 T cell receptor beta chains sequenced from one sample in a study of blood T cells in healthy people across ages. With a J-beta primer mix and a sample-barcoded 5' primer, a second PCR ran about 6 to 11 cycles. MiXCR, applied by TCRdb to the 5' RACE reads, yields one record per CDR3 protein. This sample has 750,000 to 950,000 distinct CDR3 sequences, with roughly 29% found just once. This same sample was also taken into another study, of T cells of mothers and their children.

Sequences were obtained from blood. These receptors came from a woman in her thirties or forties in good health.

This clonotype occurred many times. The chain carries TRBV9 and TRBJ2-7; a possible D gene is TRBD1 (6 bases). CDR1 is SGDLS, CDR2 YYNGEE, per germline. V was clipped by 0 bases and J by 3 bases, with 10 bases between them. The CDR3 has 14 residues. This CDR3 is CASSVGDTLYEQYF. In DNA form, the CDR3 reads TGTGCCAGCAGCGTAGGGGACACCCTCTACGAGCAGTACTTC. The full variable domain, rest sourced from reference TRBV9 and TRBJ2-7, is DSGVTQTPKHLITATGQRVTLRCSPRSGDLSVYWYQQSLDQGLQFLIQYYNGEERAKGNILERFSAQQFPDLHSELNLSSLELGDSALYFCASSVGDTLYEQYFGPGTRLTVT.

This clonotype was recorded many times. V gene TRBV2 combines with J gene TRBJ2-7, with 7 bases lining up with TRBD2. With 4 bases clipped from V and 2 bases from J, the junction kept 8 bases outside the gene matches. The length of the CDR3 is 15 residues. Per germline, CDR1 SNHLY and CDR2 FYNNEI. CDR3 nucleotide sequence: TGTGCCAGCAGTGTTGGGCTAGCGGTCACCTACGAGCAGTACTTC. Translating it yields CASSVGLAVTYEQYF. The full variable domain, completed using reference TRBV2 and TRBJ2-7, is EPEVTQTPSHQVTQMGQEVILRCVPISNHLYFYWYRQILGQKVEFLVSFYNNEISEKSEIFDDQFSVERPDGSNFTLKIRSTKLEDSAMYFCASSVGLAVTYEQYFGPGTRLTVT.

This clonotype appeared once. The V and J genes are TRBV7-9 and TRBJ2-5, with no clear D. This CDR3 contains 13 residues. Trimming left V 5 bases short and J 1 base short, with 8 bases between. Germline CDR1 is SEHNR and CDR2 is FQNEAQ (reference sequence). The CDR3 spells CASSASTQETQYF. The CDR3, as DNA: TGTGCCAGCAGCGCCTCTACCCAAGAGACCCAGTACTTC.

The gene calls are TRBV6-6 and TRBJ2-2, with 9 nucleotides matching TRBD1. There are 15 residues in the CDR3. The germline gives CDR1 MNHNY, CDR2 SVGAGI (reference sequence). V trimming: 6 bases; J trimming: 6 bases; junction bases outside the gene matches: 8. The CDR3 DNA sequence: TGTGCCAGCAGCTCCGGGACAGGGTATGCCGGGGAGCTGTTTTTT. It yields the protein CASSSGTGYAGELFF.

This clonotype has at least ten counts. The V call is TRBV6-2 or TRBV6-3, the J call TRBJ2-1; unclear D gene. Looked up from germline, CDR1 is MNHEY and CDR2 is SVGEGT. The CDR3 has 19 residues. V lost 0 bases to trimming and J lost 0 bases, with 18 bases between them. The CDR3 DNA follows: TGTGCCAGCAGTTACTCGTCTAAAGCTGCGACTTTCTCCTACAATGAGCAGTTCTTC. This sequence encodes CASSYSSKAATFSYNEQFF.

This clonotype showed up many times. V gene TRBV6-6 combines with J gene TRBJ2-5; TRBD2 aligns across 10 bases. Germline CDR1 is MNHNY and CDR2 is SVGAGI (reference sequence). V lost 10 bases, J lost 5 bases, and 7 bases stayed unmatched. The CDR3 has 13 amino acids. The CDR3 sequence is CATVAGGGETQYF. The DNA for the CDR3 is TGTGCCACCGTAGCGGGGGGCGGGGAGACCCAGTACTTC.

This clonotype appeared a few times. This chain uses TRBV5-1 with TRBJ2-7, with no clear D. There are 14 residues in the CDR3. Germline loops: CDR1 SGHRS, CDR2 YFSETQ. Deletions cut 0 bases from V and 2 bases from J, with 9 bases between. The CDR3 nucleotides are TGCGCCAGCAGCTTGGGGGCCCTAACCTACGAGCAGTACTTC. Translating gives CASSLGALTYEQYF.

Only a few counts were recorded for this clonotype. The CDR3 sequence is CASSLASGTEAFF. The CDR3 DNA reads TGTGCCAGCAGCTTGGCATCCGGGACGGAAGCTTTCTTT. V gene TRBV5-6 combines with J gene TRBJ1-1; D is possibly TRBD1 (5 bases). The CDR3 totals 13 residues. Trimming stripped 0 bases from V and 8 bases from J, with 11 bases between. Germline values: CDR1 SGHDT, CDR2 YYEEEE.

Many counts were recorded for this clonotype. The J gene is TRBJ2-5, the V gene TRBV7-9, with D maybe TRBD2 (5 bases). This CDR3 has 15 amino acids. Germline CDR1 SEHNR, CDR2 FQNEAQ (reference sequence). V lost 5 bases, J lost 5 bases, and 18 bases lay in between. This CDR3 is CASSPRSGSGETQYF. Here the CDR3 DNA reads TGTGCCAGCAGCCCCCGGTCCGGGTCGGGGGAGACCCAGTACTTC.

This clonotype was seen repeatedly, ten times or more. CDR3: CSTNRVPGEETQYF. CDR3 nucleotide sequence: TGCAGCACAAACAGGGTCCCAGGGGAAGAGACCCAGTACTTC. This chain connects TRBV29-1 to TRBJ2-5; the D gene is possibly TRBD1 (6 bases). The V and J ends lost 8 bases and 3 bases respectively, with 19 bases between them. The length of the CDR3 is 14 residues. CDR1 SQVTM and CDR2 ANQGSEA come from the germline V gene. Combining the CDR3 with reference TRBV29-1 and TRBJ2-5 gives the whole variable domain SAVISQKPSRDICQRGTSLTIQCQVDSQVTMMFWYRQQPGQSLTLIATANQGSEATYESGFVIDKFPISRPNLTFSTLTVSNMSPEDSSIYLCSTNRVPGEETQYFGPGTRLLVL.

The gene calls are TRBV20-1 and TRBJ1-1, with D perhaps matching TRBD1 (6 bases). There are 13 residues in the CDR3. Germline V gene lookup returns CDR1 DFQATT and CDR2 SNEGSKA (reference sequence). Trimming stripped 6 bases from V and 1 base from J, with 12 bases between. The CDR3 region has the DNA TGCAGTGCCCGCCGGGGGCCGAACACTGAAGCTTTCTTT. Its protein is CSARRGPNTEAFF.

In its sample, this clonotype was seen many times. A much larger clone is a single base away; this may be a read error. The chain uses TRBV6-1 and TRBJ2-5, with 14 bases aligning to TRBD2. CDR1 is MNHNS and CDR2 is SASEGT in the germline V gene. This CDR3 is built from 15 residues. V lost 4 bases to trimming and J lost 2 bases; unmatched junction nucleotides: 0. The DNA of the CDR3 is TGTGCCAGCAGTGGACTAGCGGGGGGGCAAGAGACCCAGTACTTC. This translates into CASSGLAGGQETQYF.

There are many counts of this clonotype. V is TRBV28 and J is TRBJ2-5, with 11 bases aligning to TRBD2. Germline CDR1 MDHEN, CDR2 SYDVKM. The CDR3 sequence is 15 residues long. Trimming took 6 bases from V and 4 from J; bases not matched to a gene: 7. The CDR3 is CASSSYLAGGETQYF. The DNA of the CDR3 is TGTGCCAGCAGCTCCTATCTAGCGGGGGGAGAGACCCAGTACTTC.

The V gene is TRBV7-2, the J gene TRBJ2-5; D remains ambiguous. Germline V gene data show CDR1 as SGHTA and CDR2 as FQGNSA. The CDR3 has 17 amino acids. V gave up 4 bases and J gave up 2 bases, with 20 bases separating them. CDR3 nucleotides: TGTGCCAGCAGCTCACCACTATTAATGGGATATCAAGAGACCCAGTACTTC. This encodes CASSSPLLMGYQETQYF.

Ten or more counts support this clonotype. This sequence joins TRBV25-1 and TRBJ1-1; TRBD1 agrees at 9 bases. With V trimmed by 4 bases and J by 4 bases, 7 bases remained unmatched. Germline CDR1 reads MGHDK; CDR2 reads SYGVNS. This CDR3 is 15 amino acids long. DNA for the CDR3: TGTGCCAGCAGTGCTACAGGGGGCTTGGGCACTGAAGCTTTCTTT. This gives the protein CASSATGGLGTEAFF.

On this clonotype: Being one base from a much bigger clone, this may be a read error. V usage is TRBV27 and J usage is TRBJ1-4; 9 nucleotides agree with TRBD1. The CDR3 runs to 15 residues. Germline V CDR1 and CDR2: MNHEY, SMNVEV (reference sequence). This chain's CDR3 is CASKDRGLFKEKRFF. CDR3 sequence (DNA): TGTGCCAGCAAGGACAGGGGCCTTTTTAAGGAAAAACGGTTTTTT.

This chain links TRBV4-1 with TRBJ2-1; TRBD1 aligns across 9 bases. After removal of 6 bases from V and 4 bases from J, the junction contained 7 bases not matched to a gene. Germline CDR1 is MGHRA and CDR2 is YSYEKL. The CDR3 has 15 residues. The CDR3 spells CASSPDRGMYNEQFF. The DNA of the CDR3 is TGCGCCAGCAGTCCCGACAGGGGGATGTACAATGAGCAGTTCTTC.

This clonotype was seen only a few times. The V call is TRBV5-5, the J call TRBJ1-5; no clear D gene. V lost 0 bases and J 7 bases, leaving 8 bases between the germline ends. The length of the CDR3 is 13 residues. From germline, CDR1 is SGHKS and CDR2 YYEKEE (reference sequence). This CDR3 is CASSLDLEQPQHF. CDR3 sequence (DNA): TGTGCCAGCAGCTTGGACTTGGAACAGCCCCAGCATTTT.

This clonotype was detected a few times. The rearrangement links TRBV27 to TRBJ1-1; a weak D match, TRBD1 (5 bases). Trimming pared 6 bases from V and 4 bases from J, leaving 12 bases between. Germline assignment: CDR1 MNHEY and CDR2 SMNVEV (reference sequence). The CDR3 has 13 residues. CDR3: CASRYGGSTEAFF. CDR3 coding DNA: TGTGCCAGCAGATACGGGGGGAGCACTGAAGCTTTCTTT.

Remarks on this clonotype: The junction departs from the called germline gene at one end, perhaps through a read error. The rearrangement uses TRBV20-1 and TRBJ2-7; TRBD2 matches 9 bases. The CDR3 has 16 residues. Germline V lookup: CDR1 DFQATT, CDR2 SNEGSKA (reference sequence). CDR3 nucleotides: TGCCGTGCAGCCGATACTAGCGGGCCCAGCTCCTACGAGCAGTACTTC. It specifies CRAADTSGPSSYEQYF.